The next 13 T cell receptor beta chains were all read from a single sample in a study of blood T cell repertoires in COVID-19. Method: immunoSEQ multiplex PCR; TCRdb's copy keeps in-frame clones and lacks some. The sample includes roughly 400,000 clones, 90% of them seen just once. Sequencing input: PBMCs or T cells enriched from blood (not recorded which). These receptors originate from a man between 18 and 35 years old who had recovered from COVID-19.

CDR3 sequence reads: CASSVGGSGIEETQYF. In DNA, the CDR3 is TGTGCCAGCAGCGTAGGAGGGAGCGGGATCGAAGAGACCCAGTACTTC. The chain combines TRBV9 with TRBJ2-5; 7 bases align to TRBD2. Germline V gives CDR1 SGDLS, CDR2 YYNGEE. Trimming removed 0 bases from V and 3 bases from J; junction bases left unmatched: 8. The CDR3 has 16 amino acids.

Remarks on this clone: The same CDR3 also results from other DNA sequences found in this sample. The chain joins TRBV10-3 to TRBJ2-6, with no clear D. Germline lookup yields CDR1 ENHRY and CDR2 SYGVKD. Trimming cost V 4 bases and J 1 base, with 5 bases left between them. This CDR3 region has 14 residues. The CDR3 sequence: CAISGSSGANVLTF. The CDR3 nucleotides read TGTGCCATCAGTGGTTCATCTGGGGCCAACGTCCTGACTTTC.

The chain has TRBV5-1 and TRBJ1-1; TRBD1 agrees at 7 bases. The CDR3 is 15 amino acids. Germline CDR1 is SGHRS and CDR2 is YFSETQ. V shed 3 bases and J 0 bases; nucleotides not matched to a gene: 5. As DNA, the CDR3 is TGCGCCAGCAGCTCACCGACAGGGCTGAACACTGAAGCTTTCTTT. Residues: CASSSPTGLNTEAFF.

The CDR3 DNA reads TGCGCCAGCAGCCAAGGGCCGGCAGGGAAGGTCTTAGGCGGCTACACCTTC. It yields the protein CASSQGPAGKVLGGYTF. The chain uses TRBV4-1 and TRBJ1-2, with D possibly matching TRBD1 (5 bases). Per germline, CDR1 MGHRA and CDR2 YSYEKL. The CDR3 spans 17 residues. Trimming left V 1 base short and J 8 bases short, with 23 bases between.

This sequence joins TRBV28 and TRBJ2-1, with TRBD1 matching 12 bases. The V segment lost 5 bases and the J segment 8 bases; nucleotides outside the gene matches: 4. The CDR3 has 14 amino acids. Germline values: CDR1 MDHEN, CDR2 SYDVKM. CDR3 amino acids: CASSPGQGADEQFF. The CDR3 DNA sequence: TGTGCCAGCAGTCCGGGACAGGGGGCGGATGAGCAGTTCTTC.

This sequence joins TRBV28 and TRBJ1-2, with no clear D. Trimming left V 8 bases short and J 0 bases short, with 22 bases between. Germline CDR1 MDHEN, CDR2 SYDVKM. This CDR3 spans 17 amino acids. DNA for the CDR3: TGTGCCAGCCTGAGAGCGGGAGACTCGTGGGCTAACTATGGCTACACCTTC. The encoded protein is CASLRAGDSWANYGYTF.

This chain uses TRBV28 with TRBJ2-6; possibly TRBD2 for D (6 bases). Between the trimmed V and J ends, which lost 4 bases and 2 bases, there was a span of 12 bases. This CDR3 is 16 amino acids long. From germline, CDR1 is MDHEN and CDR2 SYDVKM. The CDR3 DNA reads as TGTGCCAGCAGTTGGCGGAGGGGCACTGGGGCCAACGTCCTGACTTTC. Protein: CASSWRRGTGANVLTF. The full variable domain, its missing parts supplied by reference TRBV28 and TRBJ2-6, is DVKVTQSSRYLVKRTGEKVFLECVQDMDHENMFWYRQDPGLGLRLIYFSYDVKMKEKGDIPEGYSVSREKKERFSLILESASTNQTSMYLCASSWRRGTGANVLTFGAGSRLTVL.

The chain carries TRBV4-1 and TRBJ1-2, with 7 bases that match TRBD1. The CDR3 is 15 amino acids. After removal of 1 base from V and 2 bases from J, the junction contained 4 bases not matched to a gene. Germline values: CDR1 MGHRA, CDR2 YSYEKL. CDR3: CASSQGTGANYGYTF. CDR3 nucleotide sequence: TGCGCCAGCAGCCAAGGGACAGGAGCAAACTATGGCTACACCTTC.

J is TRBJ1-1 and V is TRBV5-1, with a possible D match to TRBD1 (6 bases). The CDR3 is 14 amino acids. Trimming took 2 bases from V and 7 from J, leaving 15 bases between them. The germline gives CDR1 SGHRS, CDR2 YFSETQ. DNA of the CDR3: TGCGCCAGCAGCTTCTACTGGGGGCTGGATGAAGCTTTCTTT. Protein sequence: CASSFYWGLDEAFF.

V gene TRBV19 combines with J gene TRBJ2-1, with D possibly being TRBD2 (6 bases). Germline CDR1 is LNHDA and CDR2 is SQIVND (reference sequence). V was pared by 3 bases and J by 2 bases, with 11 bases between. The CDR3 is made up of 15 amino acids. CDR3 coding DNA: TGTGCCAGTAGTATTGGGCGGGACCCCTACAATGAGCAGTTCTTC. Protein product: CASSIGRDPYNEQFF.

This chain joins TRBV28 and TRBJ1-1; TRBD1 agrees at 8 bases. After removal of 3 bases from V and 6 bases from J, the junction contained 12 bases not matched to a gene. This CDR3 has 16 residues. Per germline, CDR1 MDHEN and CDR2 SYDVKM. The CDR3 nucleotides are TGTGCCAGCAGTTTTCAGGGGGCAAGGATTGACCCTGAAGCTTTCTTT. This codes for CASSFQGARIDPEAFF.

This rearrangement joins TRBV28 to TRBJ2-2; 9 bases agree with TRBD2. Germline CDR1 is MDHEN and CDR2 is SYDVKM. V dropped 5 bases and J dropped 0; count of bases not matched to a gene: 4. The CDR3 totals 16 residues. CDR3 in DNA: TGTGCCAGCAGTCCCCGACTAGCGGCGAACACCGGGGAGCTGTTTTTT. Protein: CASSPRLAANTGELFF.

For the CDR3, the DNA is TGCGCCAGCTCCCGGGACAGAAATGAAAAACTGTTTTTT. It is translated as CASSRDRNEKLFF. V usage is TRBV10-1 and J usage is TRBJ1-4, with 7 bases that match TRBD1. The CDR3 consists of 13 residues. The V gene end was trimmed by 8 bases and the J gene end by 5 bases; junction bases not matched to a gene: 5. The V gene's germline CDR1 is WNHNN and CDR2 SYGVQD (reference sequence).